The 8 T cell receptor beta chains reported below all come from one sample, sequenced in a study of response to subunit inactivated influenza vaccine. In TCRdb, the RT-PCR reads were re-called with MiXCR into one record per CDR3 protein. This sample yields about 500,000 distinct CDR3 sequences, of which more than 15% are seen a single time; 3% belongs to the top ten. Source: CD4+ T cells sorted from PBMCs, taken roughly 24 months after vaccination. These receptors were taken from a man between 50 and 70 years old who received an inactivated influenza vaccine.

This chain uses TRBV28 with TRBJ2-7; D possibly corresponds to TRBD2 (6 bases). Germline CDR1 and CDR2: MDHEN and SYDVKM. This CDR3 region has 11 residues. Trimming took 7 bases from V and 4 from J, leaving 8 bases between them. CDR3 loop: CASTRGYEQYF. The CDR3 DNA sequence: TGTGCCAGCACTCGGGGGTACGAGCAGTACTTC.

This clonotype was counted a few times. V gene TRBV12-3 or TRBV12-4 combines with J gene TRBJ1-1; D unresolved. V was pared by 8 bases and J by 4 bases, with 11 bases between. The CDR3 runs to 12 residues. The CDR3 DNA reads TGTGCCAGCGGACCGCTAGGCACTGAAGCTTTCTTT. It codes for CASGPLGTEAFF.

This clonotype was counted many times. The V and J genes are TRBV5-1 and TRBJ1-3; 7 nucleotides line up with TRBD1. From germline, CDR1 is SGHRS and CDR2 YFSETQ. V lost 0 bases and J lost 2; bases outside the gene matches: 5. The CDR3 runs to 16 residues. For the CDR3, the DNA is TGCGCCAGCAGCTTGGTCCCAGGGGGAGCTGGAAACACCATATATTTT. It codes for CASSLVPGGAGNTIYF.

This clonotype was recorded a few times. This rearrangement joins TRBV27 to TRBJ2-2; D remains ambiguous. The length of the CDR3 is 12 residues. The germline V gene has CDR1 MNHEY and CDR2 SMNVEV (reference sequence). V lost 9 bases to trimming and J lost 7 bases, with 12 bases between them. The CDR3 nucleotides read TGTGCCAGTCGACGGTCAGGCGGGGAGCTGTTTTTT. Residues: CASRRSGGELFF.

This chain uses TRBV7-2 with TRBJ1-3; no reliable D call. V shed 6 bases and J shed 6 bases, with 12 bases lying between them. The CDR3 contains 13 residues. The germline V gene encodes CDR1 SGHTA and CDR2 FQGNSA. The CDR3 coding sequence is TGTGCCAGCAGAGTTGGCGGGGAAAACACCATATATTTT. Residues: CASRVGGENTIYF.

This clonotype has more than one count but fewer than ten. This chain connects TRBV11-2 to TRBJ2-6; D is ambiguous. Germline V lookup: CDR1 SGHAT, CDR2 FQNNGV. Between the trimmed V and J ends, which lost 5 bases and 0 bases, there was a span of 14 bases. This CDR3 comprises 17 residues. The CDR3 protein is CASSPWIKLSGANVLTF. DNA for the CDR3: TGTGCCAGCAGCCCCTGGATCAAGCTCTCTGGGGCCAACGTCCTGACTTTC.

This clonotype was found a few times. The chain combines TRBV7-9 with TRBJ1-1; 9 nucleotides align to TRBD1. The trim removed 4 bases at V and 4 bases at J, leaving 4 bases unmatched. Germline values: CDR1 SEHNR, CDR2 FQNEAQ (reference sequence). The CDR3 length is 14 residues. CDR3 sequence: CASSWDRVGTEAFF. CDR3 in DNA: TGTGCCAGCAGCTGGGACAGGGTCGGCACTGAAGCTTTCTTT. Filled out from reference TRBV7-9 and TRBJ1-1, the complete variable domain reads DTGVSQNPRHKITKRGQNVTFRCDPISEHNRLYWYRQTLGQGPEFLTYFQNEAQLEKSRLLSDRFSAERPKGSFSTLEIQRTEQGDSAMYLCASSWDRVGTEAFFGQGTRLTVV.

This clonotype was picked up a small number of times. This chain uses TRBV12-3 or TRBV12-4 with TRBJ2-7; D gene unclear. This CDR3 has 13 amino acids. Trimming pared 6 bases from V and 6 bases from J, leaving 15 bases between. CDR3 sequence (DNA): TGTGCCAGCAGCCGAGAAGCCCCACTCGAGCAGTACTTC. Translating gives CASSREAPLEQYF.